The sequence of this T cell receptor beta chain was determined in a study of tumor-infiltrating lymphocytes in oesophageal squamous cell carcinoma (dated by TCRdb to 2015 to 2016). Library construction relied on PCR. Instrument on record: Illumina HiSeq 2000. Clones were called with MiXCR by TCRdb after fastp trimmed the public reads at Q25, and only in-frame beta chains were retained. CDR3 protein sequences are deduplicated, and each keeps its most common genes and DNA. This sample is represented by 15,000 to 20,000 distinct CDR3 sequences; around 38% of them were singletons. The ten most abundant clones make up roughly 13% of the sample. In regard to this clonotype: The antigen it recognizes is unknown. The CDR3 does not end in the conserved phenylalanine or tryptophan, so this is likely a read error. It is unclear where the CDR3 begins or ends on the DNA, so no DNA is shown, and the CDR3 is as TCRdb lists it.

The germline V gene encodes CDR1 SGHTA and CDR2 FQGNSA. The CDR3 has 19 residues if both end residues are counted. Material for sequencing was normal esophageal tissue next to the tumor. The origin of this receptor is a male donor with esophageal squamous cell carcinoma. The chain uses TRBV7-2 and TRBJ2-5; the listed D gene, TRBD2, was not tested against the DNA. CDR3 loop: CASSLMGAGAGGIGYTFGS.